This TCR beta chain is drawn from a study of T cell repertoires in cytomegalovirus infection. TCRdb reprocessed the reads via MiXCR and lists one record per CDR3 protein. The sample lists hundreds of thousands of distinct CDR3 sequences, around a third occurring once. Points on this clonotype: Its antigen is unidentified. A read error may account for a junction end that differs from germline.

CDR3 length: 13 residues. Germline lookup yields CDR1 MGHRA and CDR2 YSYEKL. The sequence came from a human donor in good health (CMV status not recorded). Some clones in this sample may be carry-over from other donors' samples. This sequence joins TRBV4-1 and TRBJ1-5, with D perhaps matching TRBD1 (5 bases). Sequenced material: cultured CD8+ T cells from PBMCs, taken from culture after CMV antigen stimulation. CDR3 sequence: CTSSQGENQPQHF. The CDR3 DNA follows: TGCACCAGCAGCCAAGGGGAAAATCAGCCCCAGCATTTT.